This T cell receptor beta chain was documented in a study of cytomegalovirus exposure and HLA in healthy donors. Study in general: An analysis done earlier identified 117 million unique TCR beta sequences from about 179 million T cells. Study findings and constraints: TCR beta V segments were, for the most part, productive about 87% or about 30% of the time in an earlier analysis. Later on, an analysis found that several of the most significant clusters appeared to be linked to common viral pathogens, which included parvovirus B19.

V shed 3 bases, J shed 4 bases, and the junction held 6 bases outside the gene matches. Germline V lookup: CDR1 SGHRS, CDR2 YFSETQ. This CDR3 spans 14 amino acids. As concerns this clone: What it recognizes is unknown.

With 60 Vbeta and 13 Jbeta primers, the PCR was carried out. Here immunoSEQ multiplex PCR was the method, and the copy in TCRdb shows in-frame clones only, minus some. The table records under 200,000 clones, more than 65% of them present only once. The V gene is TRBV5-1, the J gene TRBJ1-1; 7 bases agree with TRBD1. The clonotype originates from a woman between 40 and 55 years old in good health and CMV-seropositive. Sequencing used PBMCs. CDR3 bases: TGCGCCAGCAGCTCTAGGACAGGAGGCACTGAAGCTTTCTTT. Amino acid sequence: CASSSRTGGTEAFF.